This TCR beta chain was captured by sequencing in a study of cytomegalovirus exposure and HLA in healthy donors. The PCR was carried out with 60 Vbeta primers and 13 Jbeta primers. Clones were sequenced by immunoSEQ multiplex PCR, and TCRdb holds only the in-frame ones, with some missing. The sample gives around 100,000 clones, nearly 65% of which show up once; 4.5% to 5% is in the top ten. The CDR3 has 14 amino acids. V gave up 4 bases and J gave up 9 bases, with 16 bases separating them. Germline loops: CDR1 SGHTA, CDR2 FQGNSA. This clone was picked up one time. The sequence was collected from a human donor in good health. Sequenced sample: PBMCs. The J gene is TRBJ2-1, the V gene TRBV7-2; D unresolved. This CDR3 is CASSWSRLGLEQFF. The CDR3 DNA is TGTGCCAGCAGCTGGTCTAGGTTGGGTCTTGAGCAGTTCTTC.